This T cell receptor beta chain is drawn from a study of T-cell reconstitution after alpha-beta-depleted transplantation in children. Overall study results and limits: Several hundred rapidly expanded clones from non-depleted graft cells reportedly supplied alpha-beta T cells about two months post-transplant.

In the case of this clonotype: What it binds is not known. The junction departs from the called germline gene at one end, perhaps through a read error.

This CDR3 contains 16 residues. Germline CDR1 is DFQATT and CDR2 is SNEGSKA (reference sequence). TCRbeta library construction was performed incorporating unique molecular identifiers. TCRdb fed the PCR reads into MiXCR, producing one record per CDR3 protein. The sample carries approximately 300,000 distinct CDR3 sequences, around a tenth recorded once. The chain employs TRBV20-1 and TRBJ2-1, with TRBD1 matching 10 bases. The sequence derives from a male patient aged 2-15 years who had a stem cell transplant for chronic granulomatous disease, so the T cells may come from the graft donor. This material consisted of peripheral blood, taken 180 days after TCRalphabeta/CD19-depleted stem cell transplant. The CDR3 DNA sequence: TGCTGTGCTCCGTACCGGGACAGGGGACCTTACAATGAGCAGTTCTTC. As protein: CCAPYRDRGPYNEQFF.